This T cell receptor beta chain was recorded in a study of shared clonotypes between healthy human individuals. Study summary: Researchers drew samples from two women and a few men aged 18 to 49. Overall study findings and caveats: The genetic and exposure-history diversity represented was limited by few donors. The researchers took only blood, and tissue repertoires probably look different.

CDR3 length: 14 amino acids. The V gene lost 6 bases and the J gene lost 4 bases, with 13 bases spanning the gap. The V gene's germline CDR1 is MNHEY and CDR2 SVGAGI. Produced via immunoSEQ multiplex PCR; TCRdb's table is partial and in-frame only. The sample records some 470,000 clones, over 65% being singletons. Donors, without exception, were Caucasian adults residing in Nashville, Tennessee. This clone was found a few times. Its antigen is as yet unknown. The source is a woman in her forties in good health. Some clones in this sample may be carry-over from other donors' samples. This rearrangement joins TRBV6-5 to TRBJ2-1; D is tentatively TRBD1 or TRBD2 (5 bases each). The sample taken for sequencing was PBMCs. CDR3 nucleotides: TGTGCCAGCAGCCAGAGGGGTTATTACAATGAGCAGTTCTTC. It specifies CASSQRGYYNEQFF.